These 24 T cell receptor beta chains originate from one sample sequenced in a study of Ad26.COV2.S vaccination and SARS-CoV-2 variants. Assay: immunoSEQ multiplex PCR; the TCRdb copy retains only in-frame clones and omits some. This sample has 350,000 to 400,000 clones, with 75% to 90% found just once. The treatment: over 15 received Ad26.COV2.S at low or high dose, single or two shots; 5 received placebo; per-sample allocation not given. At day 63 after the first vaccine or placebo injection, samples were drawn. The source was peripheral blood, collected in a trial of Ad26.COV2.S vaccine versus placebo. These receptors were collected from a person between 18 and 65 years old who received the Ad26.COV2.S COVID-19 vaccine or a placebo.

The rearrangement uses TRBV5-4 and TRBJ2-3; the match to TRBD2 covers 11 bases. This CDR3 has 19 residues. V lost 4 bases, J lost 5 bases, and 18 bases stayed unmatched. Germline V gene lookup returns CDR1 SGHNT and CDR2 YYREEE (reference sequence). The CDR3 bases are TGTGCCAGCAGCCAGGCCCCTAGCGGGGGGCCCTCAGGGGGAGATACGCAGTATTTT. It codes for CASSQAPSGGPSGGDTQYF.

The chain carries TRBV6-5 and TRBJ1-5; TRBD1 matches at 9 bases. The CDR3 sequence is 13 residues long. The germline gives CDR1 MNHEY, CDR2 SVGAGI. The V and J ends lost 4 bases and 6 bases, in that order; junction bases with no gene match: 1. Here the CDR3 reads CASSLGQGQPQHF. The CDR3 DNA sequence: TGTGCCAGCAGTTTGGGACAGGGTCAGCCCCAGCATTTT.

As regards this clone: The same CDR3 also results from other DNA sequences found in this sample. The chain has TRBV5-1 and TRBJ2-7; D gene ambiguous. This CDR3 comprises 13 residues. In germline, CDR1 is SGHRS, CDR2 YFSETQ. Trimming stripped 0 bases from V and 2 bases from J, with 6 bases between. This CDR3 is CASSLGPAYEQYF. CDR3 nucleotide sequence: TGCGCCAGCAGCTTGGGTCCAGCCTACGAGCAGTACTTC.

Of note for this clone: The identical CDR3 is also encoded by other nucleotide sequences in the sample. The chain carries TRBV5-1 and TRBJ1-1; D perhaps matches TRBD1 (5 bases). Germline V gene lookup returns CDR1 SGHRS and CDR2 YFSETQ. This CDR3 is 15 amino acids long. The V and J ends lost 0 bases and 4 bases respectively, with 13 bases between them. The CDR3: CASSLAGGTATEAFF. The CDR3 DNA reads TGCGCCAGCAGCTTGGCCGGCGGGACGGCCACTGAAGCTTTCTTT.

This clone was detected only a few times. The gene calls are TRBV11-1 and TRBJ2-7; no clear D gene. Deletions cut 1 base from V and 4 bases from J, with 5 bases between. Germline CDR1 SGHAT, CDR2 FQDESV (reference sequence). The CDR3 loop spans 12 amino acids. The CDR3 DNA follows: TGTGCCAGCAGCTTAGGTTCGTACGAGCAGTACTTC. Translation gives CASSLGSYEQYF.

This chain joins TRBV7-9 and TRBJ2-3; D gene ambiguous. V dropped 1 base and J dropped 0 bases, with 14 bases sitting between them. Germline V CDR1 and CDR2: SEHNR, FQNEAQ (reference sequence). This CDR3 region has 17 residues. CDR3 in amino acids: CASSLGQSIPSTDTQYF. CDR3 nucleotide sequence: TGTGCCAGCAGCTTAGGTCAATCCATACCGAGCACAGATACGCAGTATTTT.

This clone was seen more than once but under ten times. The V call is TRBV19, the J call TRBJ1-5; 8 positions match TRBD1. Per germline, CDR1 LNHDA and CDR2 SQIVND (reference sequence). The CDR3 extends over 16 amino acids. The ends lost 3 bases at V and 6 bases at J; junction bases unmatched: 10. The chain's CDR3 is CASSMTGVINSQPQHF. The DNA for the CDR3 is TGTGCCAGTAGTATGACAGGGGTTATTAATAGTCAGCCCCAGCATTTT.

This chain connects TRBV7-2 to TRBJ1-3; D may be TRBD1 (6 bases). This CDR3 comprises 14 residues. V dropped 4 bases and J dropped 0 bases, with 7 bases sitting between them. Germline V lookup: CDR1 SGHTA, CDR2 FQGNSA. The CDR3 loop is CASSSDSSGNTIYF. CDR3 bases: TGTGCCAGCAGCTCGGACAGCTCTGGAAACACCATATATTTT.

The genes are TRBV6-4 and TRBJ1-2; D is possibly TRBD1 (5 bases). The CDR3 sequence is 15 residues long. The germline V gene has CDR1 MRHNA and CDR2 SNTAGT. The V end lost 2 bases, the J end lost 4 bases, and 14 bases lay between the germline ends. The CDR3 spells CASSDGVSGTYGYTF. CDR3 nucleotides: TGTGCCAGCAGTGACGGGGTGTCAGGGACCTATGGCTACACCTTC.

In this sample, this clone turned up a few times. The chain is built from TRBV19 and TRBJ1-2; perhaps TRBD1 as D (5 bases). CDR3 length: 17 residues. The germline CDR1 and CDR2 sequences are LNHDA and SQIVND (reference sequence). V was pared by 3 bases and J by 1 base, with 18 bases between. CDR3: CASSIPGLLANNYGYTF. DNA for the CDR3: TGTGCCAGTAGTATCCCAGGGCTTTTAGCGAATAACTATGGCTACACCTTC.

The V gene is TRBV7-2, the J gene TRBJ2-1, with D uncertain. V was clipped by 3 bases and J by 5 bases, with 8 bases between them. The CDR3 runs 13 residues. In germline, CDR1 is SGHTA, CDR2 FQGNSA. The CDR3 here is CASSLQTDNEQFF. DNA for the CDR3: TGTGCCAGCAGCTTGCAGACTGACAATGAGCAGTTCTTC.

This clone was detected only once. This rearrangement joins TRBV27 to TRBJ2-1; 7 bases are a match to TRBD2. The CDR3 runs to 13 residues. J lost 6 bases, V lost 2 bases, and 1 base had no gene match. The germline gives CDR1 MNHEY, CDR2 SMNVEV (reference sequence). CDR3 coding DNA: TGTGCCAGCAGTTTAGGCGGGGGCAATGAGCAGTTCTTC. This translates into CASSLGGGNEQFF.

The V call is TRBV2, the J call TRBJ2-7, with 9 positions matching TRBD2. CDR3 size: 13 residues. The V segment lost 10 bases and the J segment 3 bases; nucleotides outside the gene matches: 7. Germline-derived CDR1 and CDR2 are SNHLY and FYNNEI. The CDR3 reads CATIAGAGYEQYF. The DNA for the CDR3 is TGTGCCACCATAGCGGGAGCCGGCTACGAGCAGTACTTC.

The rearrangement uses TRBV10-1 and TRBJ1-5; the D gene is possibly TRBD1 (6 bases). V shed 4 bases and J shed 1 base, with 8 bases lying between them. Germline assignment: CDR1 WNHNN and CDR2 SYGVQD (reference sequence). The CDR3 covers 14 residues. CDR3 DNA: TGCGCCAGCAGTGCACAGGGAAGCAATCAGCCCCAGCATTTT. Protein product: CASSAQGSNQPQHF.

The V call is TRBV9, the J call TRBJ2-2, with D perhaps TRBD1 (6 bases). The V end lost 3 bases, the J end lost 7 bases, and 10 bases lay between the germline ends. CDR3 length: 13 amino acids. The germline V gene has CDR1 SGDLS and CDR2 YYNGEE. This chain's CDR3 is CASSEQGIGELFF. CDR3 nucleotides: TGTGCCAGCAGCGAGCAGGGGATCGGGGAGCTGTTTTTT.

This rearrangement joins TRBV6-5 to TRBJ2-6; D may match TRBD1 or TRBD2 (6 bases each). V was shortened by 2 bases and J by 11 bases, with 10 bases between the two germline ends. Per germline, CDR1 MNHEY and CDR2 SVGAGI. This CDR3 region has 13 residues. Here the CDR3 reads CASSYGGPDVLTF. The CDR3 nucleotides are TGTGCCAGCAGTTACGGGGGGCCCGACGTCCTGACTTTC.

This clone came up once. The chain has TRBV11-2 and TRBJ2-1, with 7 bases identical to TRBD2. Germline CDR1 and CDR2: SGHAT and FQNNGV. The CDR3 runs 13 residues. V trimming: 3 bases; J trimming: 7 bases; junction bases outside the gene matches: 3. For the CDR3, the DNA is TGTGCCAGCAGCTTGCGGGGGAATAATGAGCAGTTCTTC. The encoded protein is CASSLRGNNEQFF.

The V and J genes are TRBV4-2 and TRBJ2-2; TRBD2 aligns across 10 bases. The germline V gene encodes CDR1 LGHNA and CDR2 YNFKEQ. V was pared by 0 bases and J by 8 bases, with 9 bases of the junction left unmatched. This CDR3 contains 17 residues. CDR3 sequence (DNA): TGTGCCAGCAGCCAAGATTTAGCGGGGGGTTTTGGAGGGGAGCTGTTTTTT. This sequence encodes CASSQDLAGGFGGELFF.

The chain employs TRBV18 and TRBJ1-1, with D unclear. This CDR3 is 13 amino acids long. With 7 bases removed from V and 1 base from J, the gap between germline ends came to 10 bases. Germline-derived CDR1 and CDR2 are KGHSH and LQKENI. The DNA for the CDR3 is TGTGCCAGCTACCCTGGTGGGAACACTGAAGCTTTCTTT. This translates into CASYPGGNTEAFF.

The CDR3 coding sequence is TGTGCCAGCAGTGAGGACCGGGACAGCCGCTACAATGAGCAGTTCTTC. Protein sequence: CASSEDRDSRYNEQFF. The rearrangement joins TRBV2 to TRBJ2-1; 7 nucleotides agree with TRBD1. Trimming removed 3 bases from V and 3 bases from J; junction bases left unmatched: 8. The CDR3 has 16 amino acids. Germline CDR1 and CDR2: SNHLY and FYNNEI.

V is TRBV7-2 and J is TRBJ1-1, with no clear D. This CDR3 region has 13 residues. Between the trimmed V and J ends, which lost 9 bases and 1 base, there was a span of 12 bases. Germline V gives CDR1 SGHTA, CDR2 FQGNSA. The DNA of the CDR3 is TGTGCCAGTAGAAACAGCCCGAACACTGAAGCTTTCTTT. It specifies CASRNSPNTEAFF.

With respect to this clone: The same CDR3 arises from other DNA sequences in this sample as well. The V and J genes are TRBV5-1 and TRBJ2-1, with D perhaps assigned TRBD1 or TRBD2 (5 bases each). CDR1 SGHRS and CDR2 YFSETQ come from the germline V gene. The V gene lost 0 bases and the J gene lost 4 bases, with 11 bases spanning the gap. The CDR3 runs to 15 residues. The CDR3, as DNA: TGCGCCAGCAGCTTGGTAGCTGGGGGTTACAATGAGCAGTTCTTC. Its translation is CASSLVAGGYNEQFF.

The chain uses TRBV30 and TRBJ2-7; D unclear. The CDR3 is 11 amino acids. V lost 0 bases to trimming and J lost 4 bases, with 4 bases between them. CDR1 is GTSNPN and CDR2 is SVGIG in the germline V gene (reference sequence). CDR3 loop: CAWSVRYEQYF. The CDR3 nucleotides read TGTGCCTGGAGTGTACGGTACGAGCAGTACTTC.

The chain employs TRBV19 and TRBJ1-2; no clear D. The CDR3 extends over 14 amino acids. V gave up 4 bases and J gave up 6 bases, with 15 bases separating them. Per the germline V gene, CDR1 is LNHDA and CDR2 is SQIVND (reference sequence). The chain's CDR3 is CASSKPSSSDGYTF. The DNA of the CDR3 is TGTGCCAGTAGTAAGCCATCCTCCTCGGATGGCTACACCTTC.